The entry that follows covers one T cell receptor beta chain sequence. This PCR relied on a set of 60 Vbeta primers and 13 Jbeta primers. Repertoires were generated with immunoSEQ multiplex PCR, while TCRdb's copy carries only in-frame clones and drops some. The repertoire holds approximately 180,000 clones, with 75% to 85% as singletons. This entry comes from a study of cytomegalovirus exposure and HLA in healthy donors. Regarding donors, all were healthy bone marrow donors. CDR3 length: 14 amino acids. V was cut by 4 bases and J by 4 bases, with 14 bases left in between. Germline CDR1 and CDR2: SGHRS and YFSETQ.

The sequenced sample consisted of PBMCs. This TCR was sampled from a woman in her 30s in good health and CMV-seropositive. J is TRBJ1-1 and V is TRBV5-1; D is possibly TRBD1 (5 bases). DNA of the CDR3: TGCGCCAGCAGCAAGGGGCAAGGGGTCACTGAAGCTTTCTTT. Its translation: CASSKGQGVTEAFF.